This T cell receptor (beta chain) stems from a study of siplizumab effects on memory and regulatory T cells. J lost 7 bases, V lost 1 base, and 6 bases had no gene match. The length of the CDR3 is 16 residues. The germline CDR1 and CDR2 sequences are MNHEY and SMNVEV (reference sequence). To note about this clone: What it binds is not known.

Here immunoSEQ multiplex PCR was the method, and the copy in TCRdb shows in-frame clones only, minus some. The sample consists of tens of thousands of clones, roughly 89% of them appearing once. Regarding the study as a whole: Sequences below about 10^-5 frequency were poorly captured, limiting mapping of alloreactive clones. Greater diversity than memory cells seemed evident in naive T cells, which also appeared to be major alloresponse contributors. Siplizumab significantly decreased alloreactive sequences from unstimulated CD4+ memory cells. Neither a naive nor a memory phenotype was assignable to roughly 75-96% of proliferating CD4+ or CD8+ clones.

The receptor was isolated from a human donor in good health. The chain has TRBV27 and TRBJ2-2, with 10 bases that match TRBD2. Sequenced sample: CD8+ T cells sorted from blood. In DNA, the CDR3 is TGTGCCAGCAGTTTATATACTAGCGGGATGGGCGGGGAGCTGTTTTTT. Translated, it gives CASSLYTSGMGGELFF.